This T cell receptor beta chain derives from a study of CD8+ T cells in alopecia areata. Study details: Those patients who were treated received oral tofacitinib, which was given at 5 to 10 mg twice daily for moderate-to-severe alopecia areata. Study outcomes and limitations: Patients shared TCRs less clearly than mice did, possibly for HLA-related reasons.

As the sequencing template, cDNA was produced by extracting RNA and reverse transcribing it. Only in-frame clones appear in the TCRdb table, and some are missing; sequencing was by immunoSEQ multiplex PCR. The data contain hundreds of thousands of clones, less than 80% of them singletons. Comments on this clone: Its antigen is currently unknown.

The CDR3 length is 15 residues. Trimming shortened V by 0 bases and J by 5 bases, and 14 bases separated the two germline ends. Germline CDR1 reads SGHDN; CDR2 reads FVKESK. The chain carries TRBV14 and TRBJ2-7; D is ambiguous. Here the sequenced sample was CD4+ T cells sorted from blood, taken at week 0. The source of this sequence is a human donor with alopecia areata. CDR3 sequence: CASSQESLGIHEQYF. The CDR3 DNA reads as TGTGCCAGCAGCCAAGAGAGTTTGGGGATCCACGAGCAGTACTTC.